What follows are 28 T cell receptor beta chains derived from one specimen sequenced in a study of control samples from healthy donors and cancer patients. The method was immunoSEQ multiplex PCR; TCRdb's version includes in-frame clones alone and lacks a portion of them. The table has 400,000 to 500,000 clones, around nine tenths seen once. The sequenced sample was PBMCs. Source of these receptors: a man aged 35-49 years with head and neck cancer.

This chain links TRBV4-1 with TRBJ2-7, with D unresolved. The germline V and J ends were trimmed by 1 base and 0 bases, with 10 bases remaining between them. The CDR3 extends over 15 amino acids. Germline V gene sequence: CDR1 MGHRA, CDR2 YSYEKL. The CDR3 DNA follows: TGCGCCAGCAGCCAAGTTCCAGTGAGCTCCTACGAGCAGTACTTC. Its protein is CASSQVPVSSYEQYF.

V is TRBV7-6 and J is TRBJ2-1; no definite D call. V was pared by 4 bases and J by 0 bases, with 10 bases between. The CDR3 has 15 amino acids. Looked up from germline, CDR1 is SGHVS and CDR2 is FNYEAQ. CDR3 sequence reads: CASSSSSTSYNEQFF. As DNA, the CDR3 is TGTGCCAGCAGCTCAAGTAGTACCTCCTACAATGAGCAGTTCTTC.

The chain has TRBV27 and TRBJ2-7; D assignment may be TRBD1 or TRBD2 (7 bases each). The CDR3 totals 15 residues. The germline V and J ends were trimmed by 5 bases and 3 bases, with 17 bases remaining between them. The germline V gene has CDR1 MNHEY and CDR2 SMNVEV (reference sequence). CDR3 loop: CASSARGAGVYEQYF. The CDR3 DNA reads TGTGCCAGCAGTGCCAGGGGGGCGGGAGTCTACGAGCAGTACTTC.

Written as DNA, the CDR3 is TGTGCCAGCAGCGCACCAACAGGAAAAGAGCTGTTTTTT. Amino acids: CASSAPTGKELFF. The chain is built from TRBV13 and TRBJ2-2; D might be TRBD1 (5 bases). This CDR3 spans 13 amino acids. Trimming removed 5 bases at V and 11 bases at J, with 15 bases between. CDR1 is PRHDT, CDR2 FYEKMQ, per germline (reference sequence).

The chain couples TRBV28 to TRBJ1-3, with 7 bases aligning to TRBD1. CDR3 length: 17 residues. Germline lookup yields CDR1 MDHEN and CDR2 SYDVKM. V lost 6 bases and J lost 0; bases outside the gene matches: 11. The CDR3 nucleotides read TGTGCCAGCAGAAGAGGGGGCCTCCACGACTCTGGAAACACCATATATTTT. Protein sequence: CASRRGGLHDSGNTIYF. Variable domain in full (rest from reference TRBV28 and TRBJ1-3): DVKVTQSSRYLVKRTGEKVFLECVQDMDHENMFWYRQDPGLGLRLIYFSYDVKMKEKGDIPEGYSVSREKKERFSLILESASTNQTSMYLCASRRGGLHDSGNTIYFGEGSWLTVV.

This chain uses TRBV6-5 with TRBJ2-7; the D gene is possibly TRBD1 (6 bases). V dropped 7 bases and J dropped 0 bases, with 10 bases sitting between them. Germline lookup yields CDR1 MNHEY and CDR2 SVGAGI. There are 13 residues in the CDR3. The CDR3 DNA sequence: TGTGCCAGCAAAGGGACAAACTCCTACGAGCAGTACTTC. It codes for CASKGTNSYEQYF.

In DNA, the CDR3 is TGTGCCAGCAGCATTGGGCTCTACAATGAGCAGTTCTTC. Translated, it gives CASSIGLYNEQFF. The rearrangement uses TRBV11-3 and TRBJ2-1; D not certain. V dropped 5 bases and J dropped 3 bases, with 8 bases sitting between them. The CDR3 spans 13 residues. Germline V lookup: CDR1 SGHNT, CDR2 YENEEA.

The chain joins TRBV18 to TRBJ2-3; D might be TRBD1 (6 bases). This CDR3 comprises 14 residues. Trimming pared 11 bases from V and 0 bases from J, leaving 15 bases between. The V gene's germline CDR1 is KGHSH and CDR2 LQKENI. Here the CDR3 reads CAGALGQSTDTQYF. As DNA, the CDR3 is TGTGCCGGCGCCCTTGGACAGAGCACAGATACGCAGTATTTT.

J is TRBJ2-7 and V is TRBV5-1; D not certain. Trimming removed 0 bases from V and 6 bases from J, with 22 bases in between. The CDR3 extends over 17 amino acids. Germline V CDR1 and CDR2: SGHRS, YFSETQ. Here the CDR3 reads CASSLVVHLGGHVEQYF. Written as DNA, the CDR3 is TGCGCCAGCAGCTTGGTTGTCCACTTGGGTGGGCACGTCGAGCAGTACTTC.

The chain employs TRBV5-1 and TRBJ2-1, with 8 bases aligning to TRBD1. The germline gives CDR1 SGHRS, CDR2 YFSETQ. The ends lost 4 bases at V and 4 bases at J; junction bases unmatched: 4. This CDR3 contains 14 residues. The CDR3 coding sequence is TGCGCCAGCAGCCCCAGACAGGGGTACAATGAGCAGTTCTTC. Encoded protein: CASSPRQGYNEQFF.

The chain combines TRBV7-9 with TRBJ2-1; TRBD1 matches at 7 bases. V shed 1 base, J shed 8 bases, and the junction held 11 bases outside the gene matches. In germline, CDR1 is SEHNR, CDR2 FQNEAQ (reference sequence). The CDR3 sequence is 16 residues long. CDR3 nucleotide sequence: TGTGCCAGCAGCTTAGGCTTTCGACAGGGTGGAGATGAGCAGTTCTTC. Protein sequence: CASSLGFRQGGDEQFF. Variable domain in full (rest from reference TRBV7-9 and TRBJ2-1): DTGVSQNPRHKITKRGQNVTFRCDPISEHNRLYWYRQTLGQGPEFLTYFQNEAQLEKSRLLSDRFSAERPKGSFSTLEIQRTEQGDSAMYLCASSLGFRQGGDEQFFGPGTRLTVL.

This chain uses TRBV10-3 with TRBJ2-7; no definite D call. V was shortened by 6 bases and J by 1 base, with 10 bases between the two germline ends. Germline V gives CDR1 ENHRY, CDR2 SYGVKD. This CDR3 spans 13 amino acids. The CDR3 nucleotides read TGTGCCATCAGCGAAGACGGGTCCTACGAGCAGTACTTC. It is translated as CAISEDGSYEQYF.

The chain is built from TRBV27 and TRBJ2-3; maybe TRBD2 (5 bases). Germline V gene data show CDR1 as MNHEY and CDR2 as SMNVEV (reference sequence). The CDR3 has 16 residues. V was pared by 2 bases and J by 0 bases, with 12 bases between. The CDR3 nucleotides are TGTGCCAGCAGTTTAGTGAGGGCAGCTAGCACAGATACGCAGTATTTT. This encodes CASSLVRAASTDTQYF.

The chain carries TRBV28 and TRBJ1-1; a possible D gene is TRBD1 (5 bases). V was pared by 6 bases and J by 7 bases, with 12 bases between. Germline V lookup: CDR1 MDHEN, CDR2 SYDVKM. There are 12 residues in the CDR3. CDR3 loop: CASRGGVSEAFF. The DNA for the CDR3 is TGTGCCAGCAGGGGAGGGGTCAGTGAAGCTTTCTTT.

This rearrangement joins TRBV4-1 to TRBJ2-5; D call uncertain. CDR1 MGHRA and CDR2 YSYEKL come from the germline V gene. This CDR3 region has 14 residues. V was pared by 4 bases and J by 7 bases, with 16 bases between. CDR3 protein: CASSLPTPPWTQYF. CDR3 sequence (DNA): TGCGCCAGCAGCCTACCGACTCCTCCTTGGACCCAGTACTTC.

The chain couples TRBV7-2 to TRBJ2-1; 8 bases are a match to TRBD1. Germline trimming cut 5 bases from V and 4 bases from J; bases unmatched to any gene: 10. The CDR3 covers 16 residues. From germline, CDR1 is SGHTA and CDR2 FQGNSA. The CDR3 is CASSPVDRVVYNEQFF. CDR3 in DNA: TGTGCCAGCAGCCCTGTGGACAGGGTCGTGTACAATGAGCAGTTCTTC.

The chain carries TRBV29-1 and TRBJ2-3; no definite D call. The CDR3 extends over 14 amino acids. Germline lookup yields CDR1 SQVTM and CDR2 ANQGSEA. Trimming took 7 bases from V and 2 from J, leaving 16 bases between them. The CDR3 spells CSAILRVITDTQYF. In DNA form, the CDR3 reads TGCAGCGCTATACTGAGAGTAATCACAGATACGCAGTATTTT.

The table lists this clone with a few counts. The chain carries TRBV27 and TRBJ1-1, with D possibly being TRBD1 (5 bases). Trimming pared 9 bases from V and 2 bases from J, leaving 10 bases between. The CDR3 spans 12 residues. Germline CDR1 is MNHEY and CDR2 is SMNVEV (reference sequence). The DNA of the CDR3 is TGTGCCAGGAAAGACAGCAACACTGAAGCTTTCTTT. Translated, it gives CARKDSNTEAFF.

CDR3 coding DNA: TGTGCCAGCAGCCAAGGGGCCATGGGTTCACCCCTCCACTTT. Its protein product is CASSQGAMGSPLHF. The V call is TRBV4-2, the J call TRBJ1-6, with D unclear. The CDR3 sequence is 14 residues long. Germline CDR1 LGHNA, CDR2 YNFKEQ. Trimming pared 1 base from V and 9 bases from J, leaving 10 bases between.

The chain recombines TRBV9 with TRBJ2-7, with D perhaps matching TRBD1 (5 bases). The CDR3 sequence is 15 residues long. Per germline, CDR1 SGDLS and CDR2 YYNGEE. The V and J ends lost 1 base and 1 base respectively, with 12 bases between them. CDR3 in amino acids: CASSVNGAGSYEQYF. For the CDR3, the DNA is TGTGCCAGCAGCGTAAATGGGGCCGGTTCCTACGAGCAGTACTTC. The full variable domain, its missing parts supplied by reference TRBV9 and TRBJ2-7, is DSGVTQTPKHLITATGQRVTLRCSPRSGDLSVYWYQQSLDQGLQFLIQYYNGEERAKGNILERFSAQQFPDLHSELNLSSLELGDSALYFCASSVNGAGSYEQYFGPGTRLTVT.

The V and J genes are TRBV24-1 and TRBJ2-5; 10 bases map to TRBD2. Germline assignment: CDR1 KGHDR and CDR2 SFDVKD. This CDR3 contains 18 residues. After removal of 4 bases from V and 1 base from J, the junction contained 11 bases not matched to a gene. CDR3 in amino acids: CATSDPSVAGGLQETQYF. The DNA for the CDR3 is TGTGCCACCAGTGACCCCTCCGTAGCGGGGGGTCTCCAAGAGACCCAGTACTTC.

This chain connects TRBV6-2 or TRBV6-3 to TRBJ1-5; TRBD1 matches 9 bases. V gave up 6 bases and J gave up 5 bases; unmatched junction bases: 8. This CDR3 is built from 15 residues. Germline CDR1 is MNHEY and CDR2 is SVGEGT. In DNA form, the CDR3 reads TGTGCCAGCAGCGTCCACAGGGGGCTGGATCAGCCCCAGCATTTT. Amino acid sequence: CASSVHRGLDQPQHF.

The chain uses TRBV6-1 and TRBJ1-6; D remains unclear. Per germline, CDR1 MNHNS and CDR2 SASEGT. Trimming left V 3 bases short and J 8 bases short, with 14 bases between. The CDR3 totals 15 residues. This CDR3 reads CASSDRFLLDSPLHF. The CDR3 DNA is TGTGCCAGCAGTGACAGATTTCTGCTCGATTCACCCCTCCACTTT.

This chain joins TRBV7-2 and TRBJ2-3, with D perhaps matching TRBD1 (6 bases). Per the germline V gene, CDR1 is SGHTA and CDR2 is FQGNSA. The germline V and J ends were trimmed by 1 base and 11 bases, with 10 bases remaining between them. The CDR3 is 12 amino acids. Written as DNA, the CDR3 is TGTGCCAGCAGCTTAGGGGGGCCCCTGCAGTATTTT. This encodes CASSLGGPLQYF.

The gene calls are TRBV6-2 or TRBV6-3 and TRBJ2-7; D may be TRBD1 or TRBD2 (5 bases each). Germline V gene lookup returns CDR1 MNHEY and CDR2 SVGEGT. CDR3 size: 16 residues. Trimming took off 2 bases at V and 0 bases at J, with 14 bases between the two ends. CDR3 loop: CASSYPLGTSSYEQYF. The CDR3 nucleotides are TGTGCCAGCAGTTACCCGCTCGGGACCTCCTCCTACGAGCAGTACTTC.

The table lists this clone with a few counts. The V gene is TRBV11-2, the J gene TRBJ2-3; perhaps TRBD2 as D (6 bases). Trimming removed 5 bases at V and 6 bases at J, with 18 bases between. The CDR3 contains 15 residues. In germline, CDR1 is SGHAT, CDR2 FQNNGV. The CDR3 spells CASSPRDLGTDTQYF. The CDR3 nucleotides read TGTGCCAGCAGCCCCCGGGACTTAGGGACGGATACGCAGTATTTT.

The rearrangement uses TRBV5-6 and TRBJ1-1; D call uncertain. V was shortened by 0 bases and J by 4 bases, with 19 bases between the two germline ends. The CDR3 length is 17 residues. Per the germline V gene, CDR1 is SGHDT and CDR2 is YYEEEE. Written as DNA, the CDR3 is TGTGCCAGCAGCTTGGTGCACAGTTGGAGGGTAAGCACTGAAGCTTTCTTT. As protein: CASSLVHSWRVSTEAFF.

The rearrangement uses TRBV9 and TRBJ2-3; possible D gene TRBD1, 5 bases. V lost 4 bases to trimming and J lost 7 bases, with 22 bases between them. The CDR3 is 16 amino acids. The germline gives CDR1 SGDLS, CDR2 YYNGEE. The CDR3 DNA reads as TGTGCCAGCAGCCCTCAGGGCAGTTCACCGACCCATACGCAGTATTTT. Encoded protein: CASSPQGSSPTHTQYF.